This T cell receptor beta chain was sequenced in a study of human T cells and chemical hapten exposure. The table lists this clonotype with a few counts. What it binds is unknown. The V end lost 0 bases, the J end lost 1 base, and 13 bases lay between the germline ends. This CDR3 is built from 16 residues. The germline V gene has CDR1 SGHTS and CDR2 YDEGEE. The sample's time point: pre-sensitization, week 0. Described treatment: therapeutic diphenylcyclopropenone sensitization with weekly scalp DPC. Per the authors' pipeline: Sequenced samples showed a median of around 93,000 TCRs each, with counts running from 23,224 to 690,600. MiXCR was run by TCRdb on the RACE reads, yielding one entry per CDR3 protein. For this entry, the V and J calls and clone size follow TCRdb and not the study's own pipeline. Here the sample spans roughly 110,000 distinct CDR3 sequences, around 10% being singletons. Findings and limits, study-wide: Expanded TCRs clustered into significantly more large CDR3 similarity groups than controls, the analysis revealed.

V usage is TRBV5-8 and J usage is TRBJ2-5; D is unresolved. This sequence was found in a woman between 50 and 59 years old with alopecia areata. Some clones in this sample may be carry-over from other donors' samples. Sequencing used whole blood, obtained in connection with sensitization to the hapten diphenylcyclopropenone (DPC). The CDR3 loop reads CASSLGNGVLQETQYF. The CDR3 DNA sequence: TGTGCCAGCAGCTTGGGAAATGGGGTTCTCCAAGAGACCCAGTACTTC.